Listed here are 2 T cell receptor beta chains from one sample, sequenced in a study of blood T cell repertoires in COVID-19. Repertoires were generated with immunoSEQ multiplex PCR, while TCRdb's copy carries only in-frame clones and drops some. The data show tens of thousands of clones, 88% seen once. The specimen sequenced was peripheral blood. The receptor source for this set is a man aged 45 to 65 with active COVID-19.

V and J are TRBV28 and TRBJ2-7; TRBD2 matches 13 bases. Germline CDR1 and CDR2: MDHEN and SYDVKM. The CDR3 has 17 amino acids. The trim removed 7 bases at V and 0 bases at J, leaving 9 bases unmatched. CDR3 nucleotide sequence: TGTGCCAGCAAATGGACTAGCGGGGGTCAAAGCTCCTACGAGCAGTACTTC. It encodes CASKWTSGGQSSYEQYF.

This clone was seen a single time. The V gene is TRBV29-1, the J gene TRBJ2-7; D not certain. Germline loops: CDR1 SQVTM, CDR2 ANQGSEA. The CDR3 spans 12 residues. V lost 4 bases and J lost 5, with 12 bases in between. DNA for the CDR3: TGCAGCGTTGCTTTGACTGGAAACGAGCAGTACTTC. The encoded protein is CSVALTGNEQYF.